This TCR beta chain comes out of a study of T cell repertoires in cytomegalovirus infection. Study-wide background: From public TCR beta signatures came an indication of both CMV infection and matching HLA type.

TCRdb reanalysed the reads using MiXCR and keeps one entry per CDR3 protein. The sample has around 74,000 distinct CDR3 sequences, 3.7% seen once; the top ten hold approximately 4.3%. Study-level findings and limits: The cumulative frequency of public TCR beta families identified carriers of CMV plus the relevant HLA. It was HLA-C-restricted CMV-specific TCR beta clonotypes that dominated the response ex vivo.

In this sample, this clonotype turned up many times. The antigen is unknown. This CDR3 is 15 amino acids long. Germline values: CDR1 SGHTA, CDR2 FQGNSA. V was shortened by 5 bases and J by 3 bases, with 11 bases between the two germline ends. The clonotype comes from a human donor in good health (CMV status not recorded). Some clones in this sample may be carry-over from other donors' samples. Sequenced material: PBMCs. This chain connects TRBV7-2 to TRBJ1-6; D is possibly TRBD1 (5 bases). The CDR3 region is CASSPHGGYNSPLHF. In nucleotides, the CDR3 is TGTGCCAGCAGCCCTCATGGGGGCTATAATTCACCCCTCCACTTT.